This T cell receptor (beta chain) was identified during a study of T cells in Graves' hyperthyroidism and ophthalmopathy. Study findings and constraints: Ophthalmopathy onset followed model prediction by a median about 6.5 months. Ophthalmopathy and stable hyperthyroidism were separated by a 13 V-J model.

In its sample, this clonotype was seen a few times. No antigen is known for it. The CDR3 loop spans 13 amino acids. Trimming stripped 0 bases from V and 3 bases from J, with 6 bases between. In germline, CDR1 is LGHDT, CDR2 YNNKEL (reference sequence). Using RNA transcripts as the source, TCR beta CDR3 regions were amplified. The HTBI primer set was used in a first-round RT-PCR of the TCR CDR3. TCRdb passed the multiplex PCR reads through MiXCR, listing each CDR3 protein once. This table holds 470,000 or so distinct CDR3 sequences, less than 25% found once. V usage is TRBV3-1 and J usage is TRBJ2-7; no clear D. The sequencing sample was made of blood. The TCR sequence derives from a man between 18 and 35 years old with Graves' hyperthyroidism. Here the CDR3 DNA reads TGTGCCAGCAGCCAAGATGGTCGCTACGAGCAGTACTTC. It codes for CASSQDGRYEQYF.